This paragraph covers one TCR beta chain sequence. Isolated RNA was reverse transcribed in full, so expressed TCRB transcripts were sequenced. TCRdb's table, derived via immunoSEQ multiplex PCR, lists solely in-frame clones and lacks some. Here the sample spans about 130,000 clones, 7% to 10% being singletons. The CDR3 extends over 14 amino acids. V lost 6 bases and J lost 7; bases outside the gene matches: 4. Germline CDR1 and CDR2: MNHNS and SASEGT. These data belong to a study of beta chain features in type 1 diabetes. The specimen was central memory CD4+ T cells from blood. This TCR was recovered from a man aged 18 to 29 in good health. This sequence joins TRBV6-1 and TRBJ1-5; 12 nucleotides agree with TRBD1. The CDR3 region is CASRGTGGGQPQHF. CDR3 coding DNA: TGTGCCAGCAGAGGGACAGGGGGCGGGCAGCCCCAGCATTTT.